The rows below give T cell receptor beta chains drawn from one sample of a study of blood T cell repertoires in COVID-19. This table comes from immunoSEQ multiplex PCR, and its TCRdb copy is limited to in-frame clones, with some not included. This sample has fewer than 500,000 clones, with 81% found just once. The sequenced material came from peripheral blood. The receptors here all came from a human donor with acute or convalescent COVID-19. The donor label of this sample is uncertain. Each CDR3 is given with its conserved first and last residue. A D gene is named only where the DNA matches it firmly. Not every row has a clone size; where given, it reads once, few, many or a size class.

v_call	clone_size	j_call	d_call	cdr3_nt	cdr3_aa
TRBV2	.	TRBJ1-1	.	TGTGCCAGCAGTGAGGGCAGTTACACTGAAGCTTTCTTT	CASSEGSYTEAFF
TRBV6-5	.	TRBJ1-4	TRBD1	TGTGCCAGCAGTAGAACGGACAGGGGGCATGAAAAACTGTTTTTT	CASSRTDRGHEKLFF
TRBV5-1	.	TRBJ1-4	.	TGCGCCAGCAGCTTCATTCCGACAGGTCCCGCGGTGGAAAAACTGTTTTTT	CASSFIPTGPAVEKLFF
TRBV19	few	TRBJ1-5	TRBD1	TGTGCCAGTACCTACGGACAGGGCCTAGGGCAGCCCCAGCATTTT	CASTYGQGLGQPQHF
TRBV15	.	TRBJ1-5	.	TGTGCCACCAGCAGAGGAGGGTCCGGGGATCAGCCCCAGCATTTT	CATSRGGSGDQPQHF
TRBV30	once	TRBJ2-7	.	TGTGCCTGGAGTTCCACCGGACTCAACTACGAGCAGTACTTC	CAWSSTGLNYEQYF
TRBV28	.	TRBJ2-2	.	TGTGCCACGAAGACAGTGCGGAACACCGGGGAGCTGTTTTTT	CATKTVRNTGELFF
TRBV27	once	TRBJ2-5	TRBD2	TGTGCCAGCAACCACCAAGCGGGAGGAGAGACCCAGTACTTC	CASNHQAGGETQYF
TRBV2	.	TRBJ2-1	TRBD2	TGTGCCAGCAGGGGGACTAGCGGTGACAATGAGCAGTTCTTC	CASRGTSGDNEQFF
TRBV13	.	TRBJ2-6	.	TGTGCCAGCAGCACAAGTACCTACGGTCTCCACGCAGACCACAGGCAGTCTGGGGCCAACGTCCTGACTTTC	CASSTSTYGLHADHRQSGANVLTF
TRBV4-1	.	TRBJ1-2	.	TGCGCCAGCAGCCAGTACCCAACAGGCATTAACTATGGCTACACCTTC	CASSQYPTGINYGYTF
TRBV28	.	TRBJ2-7	TRBD1	TGTGCCAGCAGTCCAGGGACAGTCCCCTACGAGCAGTACTTC	CASSPGTVPYEQYF
TRBV19	.	TRBJ2-7	TRBD1	TGTGCCAGTAGTCCGCCCCGGACAGGGGCTGGCGAGCAGTACTTC	CASSPPRTGAGEQYF
TRBV20-1	once	TRBJ1-5	TRBD1	TGCAGTGCTAGTAGCCAGGGGGTTCAGCCCCAGCATTTT	CSASSQGVQPQHF
TRBV28	.	TRBJ1-3	.	TGTGCCAGCACTCCCCGGGGGGTGGTAGGAAACACCATATATTTT	CASTPRGVVGNTIYF
TRBV19	.	TRBJ2-5	TRBD2	TGTGCCAGTAGTCGGACTAGCTTGGGCCAAGAGACCCAGTACTTC	CASSRTSLGQETQYF
TRBV5-1	.	TRBJ2-3	TRBD2	TGCGCCAGCAGCTCTCACCAAACGACTAGCGGGAGCGGAAATACGCAGTATTTT	CASSSHQTTSGSGNTQYF
TRBV5-1	.	TRBJ2-1	TRBD1	TGCGCCAGCAGCTTGGATCCGGACAGGGCCGGCAATGAGCAGTTCTTC	CASSLDPDRAGNEQFF
TRBV7-9	once	TRBJ2-2	TRBD2	TGTGCCAGCTCACACCGAGGACTAGCGGAGAACACCGGGGAGCTGTTTTTT	CASSHRGLAENTGELFF
TRBV4-2	.	TRBJ1-1	.	TGTGCCAGCAGCCAAGAAGGGGCCAACACTGAAGCTTTCTTT	CASSQEGANTEAFF
TRBV5-5	.	TRBJ1-2	.	TGTGCCAGCAGCCCCCAGGGTGGGCTTAACTATGGCTACACCTTC	CASSPQGGLNYGYTF
TRBV24-1	.	TRBJ2-2	.	TGTGCCACCAGTGAGGCCCGGGCCGGGGAGCTGTTTTTT	CATSEARAGELFF
TRBV5-6	.	TRBJ1-1	.	TGTGCCAGCACGCATCAGGGGTACACTGAAGCTTTCTTT	CASTHQGYTEAFF
TRBV7-2	.	TRBJ1-4	TRBD1	TGTGCCAGCAGCTTCCGACAGGGGGCTGTTAATGAAAAACTGTTTTTT	CASSFRQGAVNEKLFF
TRBV28	.	TRBJ1-1	.	TGTGCCAGCAAAACGACAGGCCGTCCTGAAGCTTTCTTT	CASKTTGRPEAFF
TRBV4-1	.	TRBJ1-1	TRBD1	TGCGCCAGCAGCCAAGATAAAGGGACAGGGACGAACACTGAAGCTTTCTTT	CASSQDKGTGTNTEAFF